The subject of this entry is one T cell receptor beta chain. This record comes from a study of control samples from healthy donors and cancer patients. CDR3 size: 17 residues. Between the trimmed V and J ends, which lost 4 bases and 3 bases, there was a span of 22 bases. The germline V gene has CDR1 LNHDA and CDR2 SQIVND (reference sequence). Profiled with immunoSEQ multiplex PCR; TCRdb holds only in-frame clones, not every one. In the table there are approximately 40,000 clones, 60% to 80% of which are singletons. Material for sequencing was formalin-fixed, paraffin-embedded tissue. The chain recombines TRBV19 with TRBJ2-7; D might be TRBD1 (5 bases). The sequence derives from a male donor with melanoma. CDR3 in amino acids: CASSTSHVGAWGYEQYF. The CDR3 DNA sequence: TGTGCCAGTAGTACCTCGCACGTTGGGGCTTGGGGCTACGAGCAGTACTTC.